Here is one T cell receptor (beta chain) with its context. The sample is drawn from a study of blood T cell repertoires in COVID-19. Study overall: Sources were T cells, B-cell-depleted T cells, or PBMCs; the material itself was cDNA or gDNA.

The CDR3 is 12 amino acids. Germline CDR1 SGHRS, CDR2 YFSETQ. The V and J ends lost 4 bases and 6 bases, in that order; junction bases with no gene match: 2. TCRdb's table, derived via immunoSEQ multiplex PCR, lists solely in-frame clones and lacks some. This sample has about 170,000 clones, with about four fifths found just once. Sequencing was done on a sample of peripheral blood. The TCR originated in a woman between 65 and 79 years old who had recovered from COVID-19. The chain joins TRBV5-1 to TRBJ1-1, with 8 positions matching TRBD1. The CDR3 spells CASSVQGAEAFF. In DNA form, the CDR3 reads TGCGCCAGCAGCGTACAGGGGGCTGAAGCTTTCTTT. The full variable domain, in which reference TRBV5-1 and TRBJ1-1 provide the parts outside the CDR3, is KAGVTQTPRYLIKTRGQQVTLSCSPISGHRSVSWYQQTPGQGLQFLFEYFSETQRNKGNFPGRFSGRQFSNSRSEMNVSTLELGDSALYLCASSVQGAEAFFGQGTRLTVV.